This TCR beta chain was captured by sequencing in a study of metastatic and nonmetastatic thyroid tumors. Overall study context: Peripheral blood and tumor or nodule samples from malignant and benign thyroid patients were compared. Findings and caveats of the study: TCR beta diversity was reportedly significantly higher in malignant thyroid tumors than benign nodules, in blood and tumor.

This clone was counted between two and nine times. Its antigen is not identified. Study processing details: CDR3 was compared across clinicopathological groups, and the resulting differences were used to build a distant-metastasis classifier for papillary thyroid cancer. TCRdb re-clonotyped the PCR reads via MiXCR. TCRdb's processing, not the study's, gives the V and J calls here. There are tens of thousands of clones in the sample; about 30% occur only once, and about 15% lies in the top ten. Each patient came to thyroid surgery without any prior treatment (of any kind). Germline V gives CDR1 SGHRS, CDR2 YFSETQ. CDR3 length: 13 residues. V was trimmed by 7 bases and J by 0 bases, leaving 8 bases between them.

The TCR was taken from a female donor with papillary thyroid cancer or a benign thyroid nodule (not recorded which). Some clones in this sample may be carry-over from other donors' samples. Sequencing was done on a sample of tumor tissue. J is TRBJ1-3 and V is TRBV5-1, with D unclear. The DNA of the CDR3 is TGCGCCAGCGCAGAACGCTCTGGAAACACCATATATTTT. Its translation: CASAERSGNTIYF.